This T cell receptor (beta chain) emerged from a study of cytomegalovirus exposure and HLA in healthy donors. Overall study context: According to later analysis, the same platform produced the roughly 120 validation and under 750 first-cohort repertoires.

It was the approximately 130-subject validation cohort, separate from the roughly 700-subject first cohort, to which the donors belonged. Produced via immunoSEQ multiplex PCR; TCRdb's table is partial and in-frame only. The table records about 160,000 clones, about nine tenths of them present only once. Sequenced material: PBMCs. The receptor was derived from a woman between 18 and 29 years old in good health and CMV-seropositive.

In nucleotides, the CDR3 is TGTGCCAGTAGTTTGCAGGGGTACGAGACCCAGTACTTC. This translates into CASSLQGYETQYF. The rearrangement uses TRBV19 and TRBJ2-5, with D possibly matching TRBD1 (6 bases). From germline, CDR1 is LNHDA and CDR2 SQIVND (reference sequence). Trimming removed 5 bases at V and 5 bases at J, with 12 bases between. This CDR3 contains 13 residues.